This entry lists 3 T cell receptor beta chains sequenced from one sample in a study of radiation and T cells in renal cell carcinoma. The assay was immunoSEQ multiplex PCR, and TCRdb's table has in-frame clones only and misses some. The table records about 49,000 clones, 65% to 90% of them present only once. Regarding time point: baseline pretreatment blood. The treatment: 15 Gy SBRT to primary tumor, nephrectomy 4 weeks later. This sample comprised blood, obtained from a patient whose treatment included radiotherapy and nephrectomy. The receptors here all came from a woman aged 70-85 years with renal cell carcinoma.

V gene TRBV6-5 combines with J gene TRBJ2-7; no reliable D call. Per the germline V gene, CDR1 is MNHEY and CDR2 is SVGAGI. This CDR3 spans 13 amino acids. V lost 9 bases to trimming and J lost 0 bases, with 12 bases between them. This CDR3 is CASGQLGSYEQYF. For the CDR3, the DNA is TGTGCCAGTGGGCAACTGGGCTCCTACGAGCAGTACTTC.

This chain links TRBV9 with TRBJ2-5; the D gene is possibly TRBD1 (6 bases). Germline values: CDR1 SGDLS, CDR2 YYNGEE. Trimming removed 0 bases at V and 1 base at J, with 10 bases between. CDR3 length: 15 amino acids. In DNA, the CDR3 is TGTGCCAGCAGCGTAGGGGACACAGGCCAAGAGACCCAGTACTTC. It yields the protein CASSVGDTGQETQYF.

V gene TRBV19 combines with J gene TRBJ1-1; TRBD1 matches at 9 bases. Germline V gives CDR1 LNHDA, CDR2 SQIVND (reference sequence). The ends lost 6 bases at V and 1 base at J; junction bases unmatched: 9. The CDR3 is 16 amino acids. In DNA form, the CDR3 reads TGTGCCAGTAGCCTATTACAGGGGGCTGGGAACACTGAAGCTTTCTTT. Protein product: CASSLLQGAGNTEAFF.